The 31 T cell receptor beta chains given below trace back to one sample, sequenced in a study of blood T cell repertoires in COVID-19. Sequenced by immunoSEQ multiplex PCR; TCRdb stores in-frame clones only, minus some. The table lists more than 100,000 clones, roughly 78% of them singletons. The material sequenced was peripheral blood. All receptors come from a man between 60 and 75 years old with active or convalescent COVID-19.

The CDR3 here is CASSLGQGTIGSPLHF. In DNA, the CDR3 is TGTGCCAGCAGCCTAGGACAGGGGACTATCGGTTCACCCCTCCACTTT. This sequence joins TRBV7-9 and TRBJ1-6; TRBD1 agrees at 9 bases. In germline, CDR1 is SEHNR, CDR2 FQNEAQ (reference sequence). The CDR3 runs to 16 residues. The junction had 11 bases not matched to a gene; V was cut back by 5 bases and J by 9 bases.

This sequence joins TRBV3-1 (or the pseudogene TRBV3-2) and TRBJ2-5; 10 bases align to TRBD1. CDR3 size: 15 residues. V lost 2 bases, J lost 4 bases, and 4 bases stayed unmatched. CDR1 and CDR2 from the germline V gene are LGHDT and YNNKEL (reference sequence). CDR3 in DNA: TGTGCCAGCAGCCAAACGACAGGGGGCGGAGAGACCCAGTACTTC. Translation: CASSQTTGGGETQYF.

This clone was observed a handful of times. The gene calls are TRBV4-2 and TRBJ2-3; D remains unclear. Germline V gene data show CDR1 as LGHNA and CDR2 as YNFKEQ. The V end lost 0 bases, the J end lost 4 bases, and 11 bases lay between the germline ends. CDR3 length: 15 amino acids. The DNA of the CDR3 is TGTGCCAGCAGCCAAGAACGTCGCGGTGCAGATACGCAGTATTTT. Protein: CASSQERRGADTQYF.

The chain couples TRBV29-1 to TRBJ2-7, with 7 nucleotides matching TRBD2. CDR3 length: 13 residues. Trimming took 4 bases from V and 5 from J; bases not matched to a gene: 8. Germline-derived CDR1 and CDR2 are SQVTM and ANQGSEA. The DNA of the CDR3 is TGCAGCGTTGGCGAGGGCGGGGGAAACGAGCAGTACTTC. Amino acid sequence: CSVGEGGGNEQYF.

The rearrangement joins TRBV9 to TRBJ1-1, with a tentative D call TRBD1 (6 bases). The V gene lost 4 bases and the J gene lost 2 bases, with 15 bases spanning the gap. This CDR3 has 15 residues. Germline V lookup: CDR1 SGDLS, CDR2 YYNGEE. The CDR3 here is CASSTGQGINTEAFF. The DNA of the CDR3 is TGTGCCAGCAGCACCGGGCAGGGGATCAACACTGAAGCTTTCTTT.

V is TRBV27 and J is TRBJ1-1, with 9 bases matching TRBD1. V shed 4 bases and J 8 bases; nucleotides not matched to a gene: 14. Germline values: CDR1 MNHEY, CDR2 SMNVEV (reference sequence). The length of the CDR3 is 16 residues. The CDR3 coding sequence is TGTGCCAGCAGTTCGCCCTGGGACAGGGACGCTAAGGAAGCTTTCTTT. Encoded protein: CASSSPWDRDAKEAFF.

The chain is built from TRBV24-1 and TRBJ2-3, with TRBD2 as a possible D gene (5 bases). Trimming took off 3 bases at V and 5 bases at J, with 11 bases between the two ends. The germline gives CDR1 KGHDR, CDR2 SFDVKD. The CDR3 has 14 residues. CDR3 nucleotides: TGTGCCACCAGTGATAGACTTCGGGGAGATACGCAGTATTTT. Translation gives CATSDRLRGDTQYF.

This clone was found a few times. The rearrangement uses TRBV11-2 and TRBJ1-5; D is perhaps TRBD1 (5 bases). The germline CDR1 and CDR2 sequences are SGHAT and FQNNGV. V was trimmed by 3 bases and J by 6 bases, leaving 9 bases between them. This CDR3 is 13 amino acids long. CDR3 region: CASSFGGSQPQHF. The CDR3, as DNA: TGTGCCAGCAGCTTTGGGGGGAGTCAGCCCCAGCATTTT.

V and J are TRBV19 and TRBJ2-2; the match to TRBD1 covers 10 bases. CDR3 length: 14 residues. The trim removed 7 bases at V and 3 bases at J, leaving 2 bases unmatched. Germline V gene sequence: CDR1 LNHDA, CDR2 SQIVND (reference sequence). This CDR3 reads CASKGTGDTGELFF. In nucleotides, the CDR3 is TGTGCCAGTAAAGGGACAGGGGACACCGGGGAGCTGTTTTTT.

The CDR3 is CASSVLAGGSNEQFF. As DNA, the CDR3 is TGTGCCAGCAGTGTCCTAGCGGGAGGGTCCAATGAGCAGTTCTTC. The chain joins TRBV6-2 or TRBV6-3 to TRBJ2-1; 12 nucleotides line up with TRBD2. The CDR3 consists of 15 residues. Unmatched junction bases numbered 5, after V lost 5 bases and J lost 6 bases. Germline lookup yields CDR1 MNHEY and CDR2 SVGEGT.

V and J are TRBV7-2 and TRBJ2-7; TRBD2 matches at 7 bases. This CDR3 is built from 13 residues. Germline CDR1 reads SGHTA; CDR2 reads FQGNSA. Trimming removed 5 bases from V and 4 bases from J; junction bases left unmatched: 5. The CDR3: CASSISGKYEQYF. The CDR3 DNA reads as TGTGCCAGCAGCATCAGCGGGAAGTACGAGCAGTACTTC. Drawing the rest from reference TRBV7-2 and TRBJ2-7, the complete variable domain is GAGVSQSPSNKVTEKGKDVELRCDPISGHTALYWYRQSLGQGLEFLIYFQGNSAPDKSGLPSDRFSAERTGGSVSTLTIQRTQQEDSAVYLCASSISGKYEQYFGPGTRLTVT.

The chain carries TRBV11-3 and TRBJ2-2; TRBD1 matches at 7 bases. CDR1 is SGHNT, CDR2 YENEEA, per germline. The CDR3 covers 16 residues. J was trimmed by 1 base and V by 5 bases; bases with no gene match: 7. In DNA form, the CDR3 reads TGTGCCAGCAGCAAAGCCGGGACAGAGAACACCGGGGAGCTGTTTTTT. Amino acid sequence: CASSKAGTENTGELFF.

The chain employs TRBV5-4 and TRBJ2-3; 7 bases fit TRBD1. V shed 5 bases, J shed 3 bases, and the junction held 6 bases outside the gene matches. Germline lookup yields CDR1 SGHNT and CDR2 YYREEE (reference sequence). The length of the CDR3 is 14 residues. CDR3 DNA: TGTGCCAGCAGGCAAGGGGGCGTTACAGATACGCAGTATTTT. This translates into CASRQGGVTDTQYF.

The chain uses TRBV19 and TRBJ2-5; 12 nucleotides align to TRBD2. The CDR3 covers 15 residues. CDR1 and CDR2 (germline): LNHDA, SQIVND (reference sequence). Trimming took 4 bases from V and 5 from J; bases not matched to a gene: 5. The CDR3 DNA follows: TGTGCCAGTAGTACCCGACTAGCGGGAGACGAGACCCAGTACTTC. It yields the protein CASSTRLAGDETQYF. Supplemented by reference TRBV19 and TRBJ2-5, the full variable domain reads DGGITQSPKYLFRKEGQNVTLSCEQNLNHDAMYWYRQDPGQGLRLIYYSQIVNDFQKGDIAEGYSVSREKKESFPLTVTSAQKNPTAFYLCASSTRLAGDETQYFGPGTRLLVL.

The chain has TRBV5-1 and TRBJ2-7; 12 nucleotides agree with TRBD2. Losses at the gene ends were 2 bases for V and 4 bases for J; bases not matched to a gene: 4. The CDR3 loop spans 15 amino acids. CDR1 SGHRS and CDR2 YFSETQ come from the germline V gene. CDR3: CASSFRLAGVYEQYF. Written as DNA, the CDR3 is TGCGCCAGCAGCTTCCGACTAGCGGGAGTGTACGAGCAGTACTTC.

This chain connects TRBV20-1 to TRBJ1-5; D perhaps matches TRBD1 (5 bases). Germline CDR1 is DFQATT and CDR2 is SNEGSKA (reference sequence). Trimming removed 3 bases from V and 4 bases from J, with 10 bases in between. CDR3 length: 13 amino acids. CDR3 nucleotide sequence: TGCAGTGCTAGTGAGGGGCTAAATCAGCCCCAGCATTTT. Translated, it gives CSASEGLNQPQHF.

In its sample, this clone was seen once. The CDR3 bases are TGTGCCAGCAGTTCCGGACAGTCAACTAATGAAAAACTGTTTTTT. Encoded protein: CASSSGQSTNEKLFF. V is TRBV28 and J is TRBJ1-4; tentatively, D is TRBD1 (6 bases). The CDR3 has 15 residues. V was shortened by 4 bases and J by 0 bases, with 9 bases between the two germline ends. The germline V gene encodes CDR1 MDHEN and CDR2 SYDVKM.

CDR3 coding DNA: TGTGCCAGCAGTTCGGTGCGGGGGTACGGCTACACCTTC. As protein: CASSSVRGYGYTF. V and J are TRBV27 and TRBJ1-2; D possibly corresponds to TRBD1 (5 bases). The CDR3 contains 13 residues. The ends were cut back, 4 bases at V and 8 bases at J, with 14 bases in the middle. Germline values: CDR1 MNHEY, CDR2 SMNVEV (reference sequence).

This clone showed up just once. This rearrangement joins TRBV15 to TRBJ1-5; no clear D gene. Germline V gene data show CDR1 as LNHNV and CDR2 as YYDKDF (reference sequence). This CDR3 has 13 amino acids. Trimming cost V 0 bases and J 4 bases, with 4 bases left between them. CDR3 sequence (DNA): TGTGCCACCAGCAGAGATCTGAATCAGCCCCAGCATTTT. This sequence encodes CATSRDLNQPQHF.

The rearrangement uses TRBV5-3 and TRBJ1-5; maybe TRBD1 (5 bases). TRBV5-3 is labeled an ORF, and its function is uncertain. The CDR3 has 14 residues. V dropped 9 bases and J dropped 3 bases, with 16 bases sitting between them. The CDR3 bases are TGTGCCAAAGGGGCCCTAAGGCCCAATCAGCCCCAGCATTTT. Protein sequence: CAKGALRPNQPQHF.

The rearrangement joins TRBV9 to TRBJ1-1; D gene ambiguous. V lost 0 bases and J 0 bases, leaving 6 bases between the germline ends. CDR3 length: 14 amino acids. In germline, CDR1 is SGDLS, CDR2 YYNGEE. The chain's CDR3 is CASSVEYMNTEAFF. The CDR3 DNA reads as TGTGCCAGCAGCGTAGAATACATGAACACTGAAGCTTTCTTT. Together with reference TRBV9 and TRBJ1-1, the CDR3 gives the full variable domain: DSGVTQTPKHLITATGQRVTLRCSPRSGDLSVYWYQQSLDQGLQFLIQYYNGEERAKGNILERFSAQQFPDLHSELNLSSLELGDSALYFCASSVEYMNTEAFFGQGTRLTVV.

The V gene is TRBV7-3, the J gene TRBJ2-1; maybe TRBD2 (6 bases). CDR1 SGHTA and CDR2 FQGTGA come from the germline V gene. The CDR3 sequence is 14 residues long. V was trimmed by 1 base and J by 6 bases, leaving 10 bases between them. CDR3 region: CASSLRGGLNEQFF. Here the CDR3 DNA reads TGTGCCAGCAGCTTAAGAGGAGGGCTCAATGAGCAGTTCTTC.

This clone turned up a few times. Other DNA sequences of this sample code for an identical CDR3. The chain joins TRBV5-1 to TRBJ2-1; no firm D call. Germline CDR1 and CDR2: SGHRS and YFSETQ. V was shortened by 0 bases and J by 5 bases, with 6 bases between the two germline ends. The CDR3 has 13 amino acids. The CDR3 is CASSLDSNNEQFF. CDR3 coding DNA: TGCGCCAGCAGCTTGGACTCAAACAATGAGCAGTTCTTC.

The V and J genes are TRBV7-2 and TRBJ1-2; 12 bases are a match to TRBD1. Losses at the gene ends were 2 bases for V and 6 bases for J; bases not matched to a gene: 13. This CDR3 spans 18 amino acids. Germline assignment: CDR1 SGHTA and CDR2 FQGNSA. The CDR3 DNA reads TGTGCCAGCAGCTTAAGAGTTTCCCGGGACAGGGGGCAGAATGGCTACACCTTC. Amino acid sequence: CASSLRVSRDRGQNGYTF.

J is TRBJ1-2 and V is TRBV28; the D is unclear. V was clipped by 4 bases and J by 2 bases, with 11 bases between them. The CDR3 sequence is 14 residues long. The germline V gene has CDR1 MDHEN and CDR2 SYDVKM. In DNA form, the CDR3 reads TGTGCCAGCAGTTCGGAGAGGGCAAACTATGGCTACACCTTC. Translated: CASSSERANYGYTF.

This chain uses TRBV4-2 with TRBJ2-3; 8 nucleotides align to TRBD2. The CDR3 loop spans 15 amino acids. Per germline, CDR1 LGHNA and CDR2 YNFKEQ. V shed 6 bases, J shed 5 bases, and the junction held 10 bases outside the gene matches. The chain's CDR3 is CASSPAGVEKDTQYF. For the CDR3, the DNA is TGTGCCAGCAGTCCAGCGGGAGTGGAGAAAGATACGCAGTATTTT.

The sample holds one count of this clone. This chain uses TRBV5-4 with TRBJ1-1; D is uncertain. Trimming stripped 4 bases from V and 1 base from J, with 14 bases between. Germline assignment: CDR1 SGHNT and CDR2 YYREEE (reference sequence). This CDR3 has 15 amino acids. The DNA for the CDR3 is TGTGCCAGCAGCGCTGGAGGCCCCTCGAACACTGAAGCTTTCTTT. Protein sequence: CASSAGGPSNTEAFF.

The CDR3 loop reads CASSLALRAGTSYEQYF. CDR3 DNA sequence: TGTGCCAGCAGCTTAGCGCTGCGAGCGGGAACCTCCTACGAGCAGTACTTC. The rearrangement joins TRBV7-9 to TRBJ2-7; 7 nucleotides agree with TRBD2. CDR3 length equals 17 residues. The trim removed 0 bases at V and 0 bases at J, leaving 8 bases unmatched. Looked up from germline, CDR1 is SEHNR and CDR2 is FQNEAQ (reference sequence).

The chain recombines TRBV7-2 with TRBJ2-3, with 16 bases lining up with TRBD2. Germline CDR1 reads SGHTA; CDR2 reads FQGNSA. The CDR3 covers 16 residues. V dropped 5 bases and J dropped 4; count of bases not matched to a gene: 3. The CDR3 protein is CASSPGLAGGADTQYF. The CDR3 coding sequence is TGTGCCAGCAGCCCGGGACTAGCGGGGGGGGCAGATACGCAGTATTTT.

The chain employs TRBV11-3 and TRBJ2-2, with a weak D call TRBD2 (6 bases). CDR3 length: 14 residues. The V gene's germline CDR1 is SGHNT and CDR2 YENEEA. V lost 2 bases and J lost 4, with 8 bases in between. CDR3: CASSLWGGTGELFF. Here the CDR3 DNA reads TGTGCCAGCAGCTTATGGGGAGGCACCGGGGAGCTGTTTTTT. Together with reference TRBV11-3 and TRBJ2-2, the CDR3 gives the full variable domain: EAGVVQSPRYKIIEKKQPVAFWCNPISGHNTLYWYLQNLGQGPELLIRYENEEAVDDSQLPKDRFSAERLKGVDSTLKIQPAELGDSAVYLCASSLWGGTGELFFGEGSRLTVL.

The V gene is TRBV24-1, the J gene TRBJ2-3; unclear D gene. The length of the CDR3 is 13 residues. Germline V gives CDR1 KGHDR, CDR2 SFDVKD. V gave up 5 bases and J gave up 0 bases, with 5 bases separating them. As DNA, the CDR3 is TGTGCCACCAGTGGTTCTAGCACAGATACGCAGTATTTT. Translating gives CATSGSSTDTQYF.